A selection of T cell receptor beta chains follows, all from one sample in a study of T cells in Graves' hyperthyroidism and ophthalmopathy. MiXCR, applied by TCRdb to the multiplex PCR reads, yields one record per CDR3 protein. The sample has about 640,000 distinct CDR3 sequences; more than 20% are singletons. Sequencing used blood. The receptors were gathered from a man younger than 45 with Graves' ophthalmopathy. Each CDR3 is given with its conserved first and last residue. D genes are given only for firm matches. Expanded clones get a size class; other rows say once, few or many, or leave the size out.

TRBJ1-2	16	.	TRBV27	many	CASSFKGPGSSYGYTF	TGTGCCAGCAGTTTTAAAGGACCGGGGTCATCCTATGGCTACACCTTC
TRBJ2-1	15	TRBD2	TRBV20-1	.	CSAGKAGGLHNEQFF	TGCAGTGCTGGCAAAGCGGGAGGGTTGCATAATGAGCAGTTCTTC
TRBJ2-5	14	TRBD1	TRBV3-1	.	CASSQELGQETQYF	TGTGCCAGCAGCCAAGAATTGGGACAGGAGACCCAGTACTTC
TRBJ2-7	17	TRBD2	TRBV28	many	CASSFGTSGLSSYEQYF	TGTGCCAGCAGTTTTGGTACTAGCGGCCTGAGCTCCTACGAGCAGTACTTC
TRBJ2-3	15	TRBD2	TRBV20-1	many	CSAMRLAGEGGTQYF	TGCAGTGCTATGAGGCTAGCGGGAGAAGGGGGTACGCAGTATTTT
TRBJ1-3	17	TRBD1	TRBV7-2	.	CASSPRQGAYSGNTIYF	TGTGCCAGCAGCCCCAGACAGGGGGCTTACTCTGGAAACACCATATATTTT
TRBJ2-3	14	.	TRBV19	many	CASSMIRDADTQYF	TGTGCCAGTAGTATGATCCGGGATGCAGATACGCAGTATTTT
TRBJ2-3	16	.	TRBV5-1	few	CASSPPGLRNTDTQYF	TGCGCCAGCAGCCCCCCTGGGCTAAGAAACACAGATACGCAGTATTTT
TRBJ2-1	13	.	TRBV5-6	few	CASSLGRDREQFF	TGTGCCAGCAGCTTGGGGCGCGACCGGGAGCAGTTCTTC
TRBJ2-7	19	TRBD2	TRBV3-1	.	CASSQDPTLPGLAGTEQYF	TGTGCCAGCAGCCAAGATCCGACCTTACCGGGACTAGCGGGAACCGAGCAGTACTTC
TRBJ2-1	16	.	TRBV27	.	CASSYGQPQTDNEQFF	TGTGCCAGCAGTTACGGACAGCCCCAGACAGACAATGAGCAGTTCTTC
TRBJ1-5	16	TRBD1	TRBV12-3/TRBV12-4	.	CASRKAGTGGIQPQHF	TGTGCCAGCAGGAAAGCCGGGACAGGGGGCATTCAGCCCCAGCATTTT
TRBJ1-1	16	TRBD1	TRBV7-9	few	CASSYAIRDRDSEAFF	TGTGCCAGCAGTTACGCGATCCGGGACAGGGACTCTGAAGCTTTCTTT
TRBJ1-2	15	.	TRBV9	.	CASSASSQGLDGYTF	TGTGCCAGCAGCGCCTCGTCACAGGGACTTGATGGCTACACCTTC
TRBJ1-4	15	.	TRBV28	many	CASSLPFPTNEKLFF	TGTGCCAGCAGTCTCCCATTTCCGACTAATGAAAAACTGTTTTTT
TRBJ2-4	16	.	TRBV28	few	CASRPRGGGTKNIQYF	TGTGCCAGCAGGCCTCGGGGAGGGGGGACCAAAAACATTCAGTACTTC
TRBJ1-2	15	.	TRBV20-1	.	CSARAAGGAGYGYTF	TGCAGTGCTAGGGCCGCGGGAGGGGCCGGCTATGGCTACACCTTC
TRBJ2-7	14	.	TRBV12-3/TRBV12-4	many	CASSLDLRIHEQYF	TGTGCCAGCAGTTTAGATCTTAGAATCCACGAGCAGTACTTC
TRBJ2-7	16	.	TRBV18	.	CASSLQTGPPYYEQYF	TGTGCCAGCTCACTACAGACAGGACCCCCTTACTACGAGCAGTACTTC
TRBJ2-1	11	.	TRBV10-3	.	CAIGVTNEQFF	TGTGCCATCGGTGTTACCAATGAGCAGTTCTTC
TRBJ2-7	17	TRBD1	TRBV13	.	CASSSTGQGRSRYEQYF	TGTGCCAGCAGCTCCACCGGACAGGGCCGTTCCCGCTACGAGCAGTACTTC
TRBJ2-3	14	TRBD1	TRBV6-5	.	CASSYHDPGQGQYF	TGTGCCAGCAGTTACCACGATCCGGGACAGGGGCAGTATTTT
TRBJ1-6	13	.	TRBV28	.	CASSSLRVSPLHF	TGTGCCAGCAGTTCGCTCAGGGTTTCACCCCTCCACTTT
TRBJ2-3	13	.	TRBV20-1	.	CSGILARRDTQYF	TGCAGCGGGATCCTAGCGAGGAGGGATACGCAGTATTTT
TRBJ2-7	15	.	TRBV20-1	.	CSARDGISGSYEQYF	TGCAGTGCTAGAGATGGGATTAGCGGATCCTACGAGCAGTACTTC
TRBJ1-5	17	.	TRBV30	many	CAWSVGRAAYSNQPQHF	TGTGCCTGGAGTGTGGGCAGGGCGGCGTATAGCAATCAGCCCCAGCATTTT
TRBJ2-2	13	.	TRBV7-8	.	CASSKGQTGELFF	TGTGCCAGCAGCAAGGGGCAGACCGGGGAGCTGTTTTTT
TRBJ2-7	15	TRBD1	TRBV15	.	CATSRARTGLYEQYF	TGTGCCACCAGCAGAGCCCGGACAGGGCTATACGAGCAGTACTTC
TRBJ1-1	12	.	TRBV28	many	CASSLQGTEAFF	TGTGCCAGCTCACTGCAAGGTACTGAAGCTTTCTTT
TRBJ1-5	16	.	TRBV28	.	CASSLYLLDTYQPQHF	TGTGCCAGCAGTTTATACTTGTTGGACACCTATCAGCCCCAGCATTTT
TRBJ2-3	15	.	TRBV20-1	once	CSAPRFGLSTDTQYF	TGCAGTGCCCCAAGGTTCGGGTTATCAACAGATACGCAGTATTTT
TRBJ1-1	13	.	TRBV20-1	many	CSAARVGGTEAFF	TGCAGTGCCGCCAGGGTGGGCGGCACTGAAGCTTTCTTT
TRBJ2-3	15	.	TRBV19	.	CASSIRAETRDTQYF	TGTGCCAGTAGTATACGGGCTGAAACCCGGGATACGCAGTATTTT